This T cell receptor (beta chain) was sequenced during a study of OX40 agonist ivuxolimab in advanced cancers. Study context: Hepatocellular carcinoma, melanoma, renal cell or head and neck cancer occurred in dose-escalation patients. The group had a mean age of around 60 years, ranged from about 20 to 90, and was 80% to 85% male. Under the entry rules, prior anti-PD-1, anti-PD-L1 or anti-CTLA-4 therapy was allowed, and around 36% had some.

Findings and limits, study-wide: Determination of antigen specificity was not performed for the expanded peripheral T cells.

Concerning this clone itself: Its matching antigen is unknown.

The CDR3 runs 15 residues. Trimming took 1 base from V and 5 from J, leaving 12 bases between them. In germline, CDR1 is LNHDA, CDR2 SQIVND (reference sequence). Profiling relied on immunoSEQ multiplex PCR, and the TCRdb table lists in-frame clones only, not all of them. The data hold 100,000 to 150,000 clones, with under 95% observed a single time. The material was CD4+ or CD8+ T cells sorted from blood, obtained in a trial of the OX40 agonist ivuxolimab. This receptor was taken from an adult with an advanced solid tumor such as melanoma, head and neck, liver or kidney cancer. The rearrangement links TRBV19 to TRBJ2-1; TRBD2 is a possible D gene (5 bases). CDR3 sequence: CASSIARRSHNEQFF. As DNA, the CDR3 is TGTGCCAGTAGTATAGCCCGGAGGTCCCACAATGAGCAGTTCTTC.